The 13 T cell receptor beta chains below all came from one sample that was sequenced in a study of T cells in Graves' hyperthyroidism and ophthalmopathy. Authors of the study amplified TCR beta CDR3 regions from RNA transcripts. During a first-round RT-PCR of the TCR CDR3, the HTBI primer set was used. MiXCR, applied by TCRdb to the multiplex PCR reads, yields one record per CDR3 protein. The sample has approximately 690,000 distinct CDR3 sequences; approximately 15% are singletons. Sample: blood. The receptors were gathered from a woman between 50 and 59 years old with Graves' ophthalmopathy.

This clonotype was observed many times. The rearrangement links TRBV6-2 or TRBV6-3 to TRBJ1-5; no reliable D call. The CDR3 runs 17 residues. V lost 7 bases, J lost 1 base, and 20 bases lay in between. Germline lookup yields CDR1 MNHEY and CDR2 SVGEGT. DNA of the CDR3: TGTGCCAGCACTCAAATGGCTTTGGGGATAAGCAATCAGCCCCAGCATTTT. It is translated as CASTQMALGISNQPQHF.

This clonotype was picked up many times. The genes are TRBV9 and TRBJ1-1; D is ambiguous. The CDR3 runs 14 residues. Germline CDR1 is SGDLS and CDR2 is YYNGEE. V shed 6 bases and J shed 0 bases, with 12 bases lying between them. The CDR3 region is CASTPGTVNTEAFF. The CDR3 DNA follows: TGTGCCAGCACCCCCGGAACCGTGAACACTGAAGCTTTCTTT.

This clonotype has more than one count but fewer than ten. The chain uses TRBV12-3 or TRBV12-4 and TRBJ1-5; 7 bases match TRBD1. The V and J ends lost 0 bases and 2 bases, in that order; junction bases with no gene match: 7. This CDR3 has 17 amino acids. CDR3: CASSLAGGAGGNQPQHF. Written as DNA, the CDR3 is TGTGCCAGCAGTTTAGCAGGGGGCGCAGGTGGCAATCAGCCCCAGCATTTT.

A note on this clonotype: The CDR3 ends on some other residue instead of the conserved phenylalanine or tryptophan, so this is likely a read error. The chain joins TRBV12-5 to TRBJ2-2; 9 nucleotides agree with TRBD2. Trimming at V came to 8 bases and at J to 5 bases, leaving 15 bases not matched to a gene. Germline loops: CDR1 LGHNT, CDR2 FRNRAP. The CDR3 contains 17 residues. In DNA, the CDR3 is TGTGCTAGTCGGCCCGGCGTCGGCCTAGCGGGGACCGGGGAGCTGTTTCTT. Translating it yields CASRPGVGLAGTGELFL.

This clonotype occurred many times. This chain links TRBV20-1 with TRBJ2-2; 10 bases are a match to TRBD2. The germline CDR1 and CDR2 sequences are DFQATT and SNEGSKA (reference sequence). The CDR3 is made up of 16 amino acids. V shed 2 bases and J 1 base; nucleotides not matched to a gene: 4. CDR3 residues: CSARSRTSGNTGELFF. The CDR3 DNA sequence: TGCAGTGCTAGATCACGGACTAGCGGGAACACCGGGGAGCTGTTTTTT.

This clonotype was counted a single time. The chain links TRBV9 to TRBJ2-2; 9 positions agree with TRBD2. This CDR3 has 16 residues. Trimming took 0 bases from V and 6 from J; bases not matched to a gene: 6. Germline CDR1 and CDR2: SGDLS and YYNGEE. DNA of the CDR3: TGTGCCAGCAGCGTAGGAGGCGGGAGGGTCCCCGGGGAGCTGTTTTTT. The encoded protein is CASSVGGGRVPGELFF.

This clonotype showed up many times. This chain connects TRBV18 to TRBJ2-7; no reliable D call. The germline gives CDR1 KGHSH, CDR2 LQKENI. The ends were cut back, 0 bases at V and 4 bases at J, with 7 bases in the middle. The CDR3 is made up of 13 amino acids. The CDR3 nucleotides are TGTGCCAGCTCACCACCGATCGGTTACGAGCAGTACTTC. Translated: CASSPPIGYEQYF.

This clonotype was picked up a small number of times. This chain uses TRBV11-2 with TRBJ2-7, with 9 bases fitting TRBD1. Looked up from germline, CDR1 is SGHAT and CDR2 is FQNNGV. V was clipped by 6 bases and J by 5 bases; unmatched bases: 5. CDR3 length equals 13 residues. The CDR3 reads CASSTGTGNEQYF. The CDR3, as DNA: TGTGCCAGCAGTACCGGGACAGGGAACGAGCAGTACTTC.

This clonotype was found a few times. The J gene is TRBJ1-1, the V gene TRBV7-9, with D perhaps matching TRBD1 (5 bases). Germline V gene data show CDR1 as SEHNR and CDR2 as FQNEAQ (reference sequence). The CDR3 has 16 amino acids. V was pared by 3 bases and J by 1 base, with 15 bases between. The CDR3 DNA follows: TGTGCCAGCAGCTTGCAAAAATCGACAGAGAACACTGAAGCTTTCTTT. This codes for CASSLQKSTENTEAFF.

This clonotype has more than one count but fewer than ten. This chain links TRBV6-2 or TRBV6-3 with TRBJ2-1, with D unclear. The CDR3 runs to 12 residues. CDR1 and CDR2 (germline): MNHEY, SVGEGT. V gave up 8 bases and J gave up 1 base, with 6 bases separating them. The CDR3 loop is CASAISYNEQFF. DNA of the CDR3: TGTGCCAGCGCCATATCCTACAATGAGCAGTTCTTC.

The sample holds many counts of this clonotype. V gene TRBV29-1 combines with J gene TRBJ1-1; D is uncertain. V lost 2 bases to trimming and J lost 0 bases, with 7 bases between them. The CDR3 contains 13 residues. Germline CDR1 is SQVTM and CDR2 is ANQGSEA. CDR3 nucleotides: TGCAGCGTTGAACGGCAAATGAACACTGAAGCTTTCTTT. Its translation: CSVERQMNTEAFF.

This clonotype turned up a few times. The chain recombines TRBV7-2 with TRBJ1-5; no clear D gene. Germline V lookup: CDR1 SGHTA, CDR2 FQGNSA. The CDR3 length is 15 residues. V was pared by 1 base and J by 0 bases, with 7 bases between. DNA of the CDR3: TGTGCCAGCAGCTTAGTGGAGACTAGCAATCAGCCCCAGCATTTT. Translated: CASSLVETSNQPQHF. Full variable domain (missing parts from reference TRBV7-2 and TRBJ1-5): GAGVSQSPSNKVTEKGKDVELRCDPISGHTALYWYRQSLGQGLEFLIYFQGNSAPDKSGLPSDRFSAERTGGSVSTLTIQRTQQEDSAVYLCASSLVETSNQPQHFGDGTRLSIL.

This clonotype was found many times. The V and J genes are TRBV10-3 and TRBJ1-1, with D perhaps matching TRBD1 (5 bases). This CDR3 has 14 residues. Looked up from germline, CDR1 is ENHRY and CDR2 is SYGVKD. V was trimmed by 1 base and J by 1 base, leaving 7 bases between them. DNA of the CDR3: TGTGCCATCAGTGAGTTTCAGGGGAACACTGAAGCTTTCTTT. Translated: CAISEFQGNTEAFF.